This T cell receptor (beta chain) was sequenced for a study of molecular identifiers for immune sequencing clone quantification. The CDR3 totals 14 residues. Points on this clonotype: A read error is possible here, since a much larger clone lies one base away.

TCRdb independently ran MiXCR on the PCR reads; one entry per CDR3 protein. In the table there are under 600,000 distinct CDR3 sequences, about a fifth of which are singletons. The TCR sequence derives from a human donor in good health. Some libraries in this study had Jurkat cell RNA spiked in. This chain joins TRBV12-3 or TRBV12-4 and TRBJ2-3; D ambiguous. The specimen was naive CD8+ T cells from blood, with Jurkat cell RNA spiked in. Subset meaning: FACS-sorted CD8+CD4-CCR7+CD45RA+ naive T cells. CDR3: CASSFVVSTNTQYF. CDR3 nucleotides: TGTGCCAGCAGTTTTGTGGTTAGCACAAATACGCAGTATTTT.